This TCR beta chain was recorded in a study of cytomegalovirus exposure and HLA in healthy donors. The overall study: A later analysis reported the 95 to 150 validation repertoires used the same platform as the approximately 660 first-cohort repertoires.

Comments on this clone: What it recognizes is unknown.

Clones were sequenced by immunoSEQ multiplex PCR, and TCRdb holds only the in-frame ones, with some missing. The sample consists of about 73,000 clones, 94% of them appearing once. Regarding the study as a whole: CMV antigen specificity was confirmed in vitro for a few CMV-associated chains. Accounts indicate the classifier identified cytomegalovirus status with strong specificity and sensitivity.

With 4 bases clipped from V and 0 bases from J, the junction kept 12 bases outside the gene matches. CDR1 MNHEY and CDR2 SMNVEV come from the germline V gene (reference sequence). The CDR3 loop spans 20 amino acids. The TCR originated in a woman between 18 and 29 years old in good health and CMV-seropositive. The genes are TRBV27 and TRBJ2-1; 13 nucleotides agree with TRBD2. Source material: PBMCs. CDR3 nucleotides: TGTGCCAGCAGTTCCCGGACTAGCGGGAGTCCAATAAGCTCCTACAATGAGCAGTTCTTC. Its translation: CASSSRTSGSPISSYNEQFF.